This TCR beta chain was recovered during a study of blood T cells in healthy people across ages (dated by TCRdb to the mid-2010s). Background on the whole study: In model experiments, template switching captured roughly one uniquely barcoded TCR beta cDNA molecule for every two T cells. To avoid experimental bias, donors of different ages were randomly spread across the sequencing lanes. The donors were split into four age groups: young (average approximately 16 years), middle-aged (roughly 42), aged (approximately 60) and long-lived (more than 80). Using the same blood draw, the study looked at two additional independent replicas of 1 million unique cDNA reads for two donors, one aged 18 to 30 and the other aged 80 or older. Using deep sequencing normalized with unique cDNA molecular identifiers, the study measured how TCR beta repertoire diversity changes with age.

V is cut by 7 bases and J by 1 base, and the space between the germline ends is 14 bases. Taken from the germline V gene, the CDR1 and CDR2 loops are SQVTM and ANQGSEA. Including cysteine and phenylalanine, the CDR3 has 14 amino acids. Only the CDR3 DNA stays, 42 bases, in frame from base 1. Donors were a few dozen systemically healthy Caucasian individuals from Russia aged roughly 6 to 90 years. Roughly 10 milliliters of peripheral blood were collected from each donor into EDTA-treated Vacutainer tubes. Ficoll-Paque density-gradient centrifugation was used to isolate PBMCs, with at least 6.5 million per sample. Total RNA was extracted from PBMCs with Trizol reagent, with at least 5.5 micrograms obtained per sample. For every donor, an aliquot of PBMCs went through flow cytometry to measure the percentages of naive CD45RAhigh/CD27high T cells. Libraries were made using 5' RACE. TCRdb names Illumina HiSeq 2500 as the instrument used. A second PCR of roughly 7 to 12 cycles was run with a J-beta primer mix and a sample-barcoded 5' primer. A template-switch 5' adaptor carrying 12 random nucleotides introduced a unique molecular identifier onto each TCR beta cDNA molecule. Each sample yielded at least 2.5 million CDR3-containing paired-end reads. First-strand cDNA was synthesized from all RNA with the Mint cDNA synthesis kit, primed by a TRBC-specific oligonucleotide. After uracil-DNA glycosylase treatment, a first 18-cycle PCR used universal primers M1SS and BC2_uni_R on all cDNA. The published analysis was carried out like this. For normalization, 1 million high-quality reads, each with a distinct molecular identifier, were randomly selected from each sample. Instead of being binned into consensus sequences, reads with shared molecular identifiers were discarded. MiTCR, with a Q25 quality threshold and the strictest error-elimination algorithm, was used for CDR3 identification, clonotype clustering and error correction. A nonparametric unseen species model with Euler transformation was used to estimate a lower bound on total TCR beta diversity. The raw public data were reprocessed by TCRdb itself: fastp quality trimming at Q25, MiXCR clonotype calling, in-frame beta chains only. Each entry merges the rows of one CDR3 protein and shows their most common DNA and genes. The V and J calls reflect TCRdb's pipeline rather than the authors' work. Recorded for this sample are 980,000 or so distinct CDR3 sequences; around 48% of them occurred a single time. About an eighth of the sample is taken by the ten largest.

In its sample, this clonotype was seen a few times. What antigen it recognizes has not been identified. No much larger clonotype is one base removed from it; base qualities were not supplied. The research as a whole found: Because profiling used bulk unsorted PBMCs, naive and antigen-experienced compartments could not be compared conclusively. Donor CMV infection status was unknown, potentially confounding age-related changes in expanded clonotypes. As age increased, observed TCR beta diversity per million T cells dropped in a roughly linear way, and a significant reduction was already evident by age about 40. Estimates of total diversity from one million sequenced T cells were regarded as lower bounds and underestimates. Observed TCR beta diversity correlated strongly with the percentage of naive T cells measured by flow cytometry. Compared with the aged group, the long-lived group had more naive CD4+ T cells, fewer expanded clones and increased TCR diversity, a pattern suggesting age selection.

The rearrangement joined TRBV29-1 to TRBJ1-5; the D gene cannot be named for sure. This TCR derives from a man aged 25 to 45 in good health. The material sequenced was blood. CDR3 region: CSATDGTSNQPQHF. Here is the DNA: TGCAGCGCTACGGACGGCACGAGCAATCAGCCCCAGCATTTT. The CDR3, completed at both ends by the reference TRBV29-1 and TRBJ1-5 genes, gives the full variable domain SAVISQKPSRDICQRGTSLTIQCQVDSQVTMMFWYRQQPGQSLTLIATANQGSEATYESGFVIDKFPISRPNLTFSTLTVSNMSPEDSSIYLCSATDGTSNQPQHFGDGTRLSIL.